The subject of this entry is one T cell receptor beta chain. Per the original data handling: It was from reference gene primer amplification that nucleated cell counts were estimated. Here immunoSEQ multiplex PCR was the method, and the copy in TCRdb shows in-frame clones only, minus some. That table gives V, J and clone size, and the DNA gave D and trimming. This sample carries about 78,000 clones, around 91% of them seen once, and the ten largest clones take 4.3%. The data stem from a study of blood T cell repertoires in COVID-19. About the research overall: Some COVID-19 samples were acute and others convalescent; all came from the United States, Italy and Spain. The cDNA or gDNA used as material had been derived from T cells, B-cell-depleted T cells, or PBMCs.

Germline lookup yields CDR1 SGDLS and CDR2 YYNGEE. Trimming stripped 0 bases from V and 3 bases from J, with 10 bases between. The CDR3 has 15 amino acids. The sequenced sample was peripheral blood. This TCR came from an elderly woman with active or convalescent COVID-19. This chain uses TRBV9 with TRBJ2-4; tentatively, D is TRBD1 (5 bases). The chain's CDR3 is CASSVAPGNKNIQYF. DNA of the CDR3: TGTGCCAGCAGCGTAGCCCCAGGGAACAAAAACATTCAGTACTTC. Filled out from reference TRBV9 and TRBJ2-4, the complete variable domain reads DSGVTQTPKHLITATGQRVTLRCSPRSGDLSVYWYQQSLDQGLQFLIQYYNGEERAKGNILERFSAQQFPDLHSELNLSSLELGDSALYFCASSVAPGNKNIQYFGAGTRLSVL.